The text below deals with one TCR beta chain. This sample was included in a study of T cell changes during pregnancy in multiple sclerosis. The repertoire was sequenced with immunoSEQ multiplex PCR; TCRdb's copy has only in-frame clones and lacks some. This sample has some 41,000 clones, with roughly 88% found just once. This CDR3 spans 12 amino acids. Germline V gene data show CDR1 as SQVTM and CDR2 as ANQGSEA. Trimming removed 4 bases at V and 2 bases at J, with 5 bases between. The J gene is TRBJ2-2, the V gene TRBV29-1; D not certain. The material sequenced was CD8+ T cells from peripheral blood mononuclear cells, taken in the first trimester of pregnancy. The sequence was obtained from a female donor with multiple sclerosis, enrolled in a pregnancy study. CDR3: CSVVVNTGELFF. CDR3 coding DNA: TGCAGCGTTGTCGTAAACACCGGGGAGCTGTTTTTT.